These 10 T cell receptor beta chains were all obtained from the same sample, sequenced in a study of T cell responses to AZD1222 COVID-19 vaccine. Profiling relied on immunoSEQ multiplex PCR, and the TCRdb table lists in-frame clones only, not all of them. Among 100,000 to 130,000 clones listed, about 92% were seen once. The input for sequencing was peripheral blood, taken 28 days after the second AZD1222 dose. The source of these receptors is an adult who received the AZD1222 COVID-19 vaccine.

The CDR3 coding sequence is TGTGCCAGCAGCTTGGGGGCCTTCAATGAGCAGTTCTTC. Encoded protein: CASSLGAFNEQFF. This sequence joins TRBV9 and TRBJ2-1; D is possibly TRBD1 (6 bases). V dropped 4 bases and J dropped 6 bases, with 11 bases sitting between them. This CDR3 region has 13 residues. Germline V lookup: CDR1 SGDLS, CDR2 YYNGEE. Full variable domain (missing parts from reference TRBV9 and TRBJ2-1): DSGVTQTPKHLITATGQRVTLRCSPRSGDLSVYWYQQSLDQGLQFLIQYYNGEERAKGNILERFSAQQFPDLHSELNLSSLELGDSALYFCASSLGAFNEQFFGPGTRLTVL.

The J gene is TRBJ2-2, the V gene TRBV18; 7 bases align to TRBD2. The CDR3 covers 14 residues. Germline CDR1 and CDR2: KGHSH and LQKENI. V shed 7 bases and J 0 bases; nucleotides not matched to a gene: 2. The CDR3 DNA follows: TGTGCCAGCTTAGGGACTACGAACACCGGGGAGCTGTTTTTT. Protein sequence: CASLGTTNTGELFF.

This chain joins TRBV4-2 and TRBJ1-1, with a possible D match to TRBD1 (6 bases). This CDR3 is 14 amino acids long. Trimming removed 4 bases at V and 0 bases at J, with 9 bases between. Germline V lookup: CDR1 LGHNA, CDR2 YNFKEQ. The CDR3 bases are TGTGCCAGCAGCCCCGGGACATTGAACACTGAAGCTTTCTTT. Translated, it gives CASSPGTLNTEAFF.

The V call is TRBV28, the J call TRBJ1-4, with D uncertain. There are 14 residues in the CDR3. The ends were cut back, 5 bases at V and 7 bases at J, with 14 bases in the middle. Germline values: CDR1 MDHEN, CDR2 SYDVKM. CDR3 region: CASSASGSGEKLFF. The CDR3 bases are TGTGCCAGCAGTGCGAGCGGGAGTGGTGAAAAACTGTTTTTT.

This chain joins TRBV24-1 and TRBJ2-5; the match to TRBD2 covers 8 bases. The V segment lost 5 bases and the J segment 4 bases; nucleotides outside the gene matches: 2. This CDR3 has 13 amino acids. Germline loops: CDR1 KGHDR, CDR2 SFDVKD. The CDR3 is CATSVLAGETQYF. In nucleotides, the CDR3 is TGTGCCACCAGTGTTCTAGCGGGAGAGACCCAGTACTTC.

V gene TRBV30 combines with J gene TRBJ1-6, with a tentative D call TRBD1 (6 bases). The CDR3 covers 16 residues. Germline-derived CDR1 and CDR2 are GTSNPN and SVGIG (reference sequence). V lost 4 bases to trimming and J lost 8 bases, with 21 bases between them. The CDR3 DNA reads TGTGCCTGGACCCCAGAGTGGGGGCGCGGGGATTCACCCCTCCACTTT. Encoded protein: CAWTPEWGRGDSPLHF.

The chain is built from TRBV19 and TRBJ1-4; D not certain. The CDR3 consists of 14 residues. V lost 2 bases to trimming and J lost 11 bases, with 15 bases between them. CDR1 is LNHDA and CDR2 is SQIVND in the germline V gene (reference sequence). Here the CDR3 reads CASSIQGGVMKLFF. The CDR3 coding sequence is TGTGCCAGTAGTATACAAGGCGGAGTAATGAAACTGTTTTTT.

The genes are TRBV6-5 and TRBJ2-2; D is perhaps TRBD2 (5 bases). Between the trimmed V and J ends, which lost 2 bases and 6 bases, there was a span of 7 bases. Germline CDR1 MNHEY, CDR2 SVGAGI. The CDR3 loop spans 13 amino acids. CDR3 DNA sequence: TGTGCCAGCAGTTACGAGGGCCCCGGGGAGCTGTTTTTT. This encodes CASSYEGPGELFF.

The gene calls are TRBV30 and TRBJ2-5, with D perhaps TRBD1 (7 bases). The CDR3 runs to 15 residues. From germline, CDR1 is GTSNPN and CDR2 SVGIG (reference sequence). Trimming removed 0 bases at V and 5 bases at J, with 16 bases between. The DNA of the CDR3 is TGTGCCTGGAGTGTAGGACTACAGGGGCTTGAGACCCAGTACTTC. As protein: CAWSVGLQGLETQYF.

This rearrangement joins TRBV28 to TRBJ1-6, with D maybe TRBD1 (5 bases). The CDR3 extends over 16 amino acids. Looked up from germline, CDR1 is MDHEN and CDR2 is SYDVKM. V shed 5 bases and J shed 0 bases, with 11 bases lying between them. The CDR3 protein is CASSLRQLSYNSPLHF. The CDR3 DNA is TGTGCCAGCAGTCTTCGACAGCTCTCCTATAATTCACCCCTCCACTTT.